These T cell receptor beta chains were read from a single sample in a study of blood T cell repertoires in COVID-19. Assay used: immunoSEQ multiplex PCR; TCRdb lists only in-frame clones, some missing. The profile shows a few hundred thousand clones, around 91% of them singletons. The specimen sequenced was PBMCs or T cells enriched from blood (not recorded which). Receptors originate from a man aged 25 to 45 who had recovered from COVID-19. Both conserved end residues are part of each CDR3. The order of the fields is D gene, clone size, V gene, J gene, CDR3 DNA, CDR3 protein. D genes are given only for firm matches. Not all rows give a size; the values are once, few, many and, for expanded clones, a class.

D: NA; size: NA; V: TRBV2; J: TRBJ2-7; DNA: TGTGCCAGCAGTGTGGGGGGATACTACGAGCAGTACTTC; CDR3: CASSVGGYYEQYF
D: NA; size: NA; V: TRBV2; J: TRBJ1-5; DNA: TGTGCCAGCAGCATCGTAGGGACTCCCATTTCTCAGCCCCAGCATTTT; CDR3: CASSIVGTPISQPQHF
D: NA; size: few; V: TRBV7-9; J: TRBJ1-2; DNA: TGTGCCAGCAGCTTAGGGGGCGCGAATGGCTACACCTTC; CDR3: CASSLGGANGYTF
D: NA; size: NA; V: TRBV6-6; J: TRBJ2-2; DNA: TGTGCCAGCAGTTACCCCATTACGAGGTCCCCCGGGGAGCTGTTTTTT; CDR3: CASSYPITRSPGELFF
D: TRBD1; size: few; V: TRBV7-2; J: TRBJ1-1; DNA: TGTGCCAGCAGCCCCAGACAGGGCGCTGAAGCTTTCTTT; CDR3: CASSPRQGAEAFF
D: NA; size: NA; V: TRBV20-1; J: TRBJ1-2; DNA: TGCAGTGCTTCAGGGGACGGCTACACCTTC; CDR3: CSASGDGYTF
D: NA; size: NA; V: TRBV19; J: TRBJ2-2; DNA: TGTGCCAGTAGTATTTTGGGGGGCACCGGGGAGCTGTTTTTT; CDR3: CASSILGGTGELFF
D: NA; size: NA; V: TRBV6-1; J: TRBJ2-1; DNA: TGTGCCAGCAGTGAATTTTCGGGATTTAGTTCCTCCTACAATGAGCAGTTCTTC; CDR3: CASSEFSGFSSSYNEQFF
D: NA; size: once; V: TRBV7-7; J: TRBJ2-2; DNA: TGTGCCAGCAGCTTAGGCTACGGGGAGACCGCCGGGGAGCTGTTTTTT; CDR3: CASSLGYGETAGELFF
D: TRBD2; size: NA; V: TRBV7-9; J: TRBJ2-2; DNA: TGTGCCAGCAGCTCCCCGGGACTAGCGGCTACCGGGGAGCTGTTTTTT; CDR3: CASSSPGLAATGELFF
D: TRBD1; size: NA; V: TRBV5-1; J: TRBJ1-6; DNA: TGCGCCAGCAGCACTGACAGGGCTGATTCACCCCTCCACTTT; CDR3: CASSTDRADSPLHF
D: TRBD1; size: once; V: TRBV7-6; J: TRBJ2-3; DNA: TGTGCCAGCAGCGATCGGACAGGGTCGGGCACAGATACGCAGTATTTT; CDR3: CASSDRTGSGTDTQYF
D: NA; size: NA; V: TRBV6-4; J: TRBJ1-5; DNA: TGTGCCAGCAGTGAGCAGGGTAGCAATCAGCCCCAGCATTTT; CDR3: CASSEQGSNQPQHF
D: NA; size: NA; V: TRBV3-1/TRBV3-2; J: TRBJ2-1; DNA: TGTGCCAGCAGCCAGGGCATTCAGTCGCCTGGGTTCTTC; CDR3: CASSQGIQSPGFF
D: TRBD1; size: NA; V: TRBV19; J: TRBJ2-7; DNA: TGTGCCAGTAGAGACAGGGGGCAGGGCGAGCAGTACTTC; CDR3: CASRDRGQGEQYF
D: TRBD2; size: NA; V: TRBV6-2/TRBV6-3; J: TRBJ2-1; DNA: TGTGCCAGCAGTAGCTGGACTAGCGGGGATTACAATGAGCAGTTCTTC; CDR3: CASSSWTSGDYNEQFF
D: NA; size: once; V: TRBV28; J: TRBJ2-1; DNA: TGTGCCAGCAGTTCTCGGGAGAGCTCCTACAATGAGCAGTTCTTC; CDR3: CASSSRESSYNEQFF
D: TRBD2; size: NA; V: TRBV19; J: TRBJ2-7; DNA: TGTGCCAGTTCTAGCGGGAGATTCTACGAGCAGTACTTC; CDR3: CASSSGRFYEQYF
D: NA; size: NA; V: TRBV14; J: TRBJ1-3; DNA: TGTGCCAGCAGCCATACAGGGAGCGGTGGAAACACCATATATTTT; CDR3: CASSHTGSGGNTIYF
D: TRBD2; size: NA; V: TRBV19; J: TRBJ2-7; DNA: TGTGCCAGTACCACTTCCTGGGGAGGGAGAGACGAGCAGTACTTC; CDR3: CASTTSWGGRDEQYF
D: TRBD2; size: NA; V: TRBV10-3; J: TRBJ2-7; DNA: TGTGCCATCAGTGAGTTGACTAGCGGGAGGTACGAGCAGTACTTC; CDR3: CAISELTSGRYEQYF
D: TRBD1; size: NA; V: TRBV30; J: TRBJ1-6; DNA: TGTGCCTGGAGTTCTGGACAGGGAGGTTCACCCCTCCACTTT; CDR3: CAWSSGQGGSPLHF
D: TRBD2; size: NA; V: TRBV6-5; J: TRBJ2-1; DNA: TGTGCCAGCAGTTACTCAGGGACTACTCGCGAGCAGTTCTTC; CDR3: CASSYSGTTREQFF
D: NA; size: NA; V: TRBV2; J: TRBJ1-2; DNA: TGTGCCAGCAGTTACAGGGAAGGAGTTGGCTACACCTTC; CDR3: CASSYREGVGYTF
D: NA; size: NA; V: TRBV5-8; J: TRBJ1-1; DNA: TGTGCCAGCAGCCCCGGGGTGGGCAGGGGCCTAAACACTGAAGCTTTCTTT; CDR3: CASSPGVGRGLNTEAFF
D: NA; size: NA; V: TRBV5-1; J: TRBJ1-2; DNA: TGCGCCAGCAGCTTCTCCAGGGAGGTTGGCTACACCTTC; CDR3: CASSFSREVGYTF
D: TRBD1; size: NA; V: TRBV5-1; J: TRBJ2-3; DNA: TGCGCCAGCAGCTTGGCCGGGGACAGGGGGTTGTATACGCAGTATTTT; CDR3: CASSLAGDRGLYTQYF
D: NA; size: NA; V: TRBV7-3; J: TRBJ2-1; DNA: TGTGCCAGTGGCCGGGACTCCTACAATGAGCAGTTCTTC; CDR3: CASGRDSYNEQFF
D: NA; size: NA; V: TRBV27; J: TRBJ2-1; DNA: TGTGCCAGCGCCCGCCCACTAGACTACAATGAGCAGTTCTTC; CDR3: CASARPLDYNEQFF
D: NA; size: NA; V: TRBV12-3/TRBV12-4; J: TRBJ1-1; DNA: TGTGCCAGCAGTGGCGGAAACACTGAAGCTTTCTTT; CDR3: CASSGGNTEAFF
D: NA; size: NA; V: TRBV6-5; J: TRBJ1-2; DNA: TGTGCCAGCAGCCCAGGCGGGGTTGGCTACACCTTC; CDR3: CASSPGGVGYTF
D: NA; size: NA; V: TRBV5-6; J: TRBJ1-3; DNA: TGTGCCAGCAGCTTTAAGGGGTTAATAAACACCATATATTTT; CDR3: CASSFKGLINTIYF
D: NA; size: few; V: TRBV7-2; J: TRBJ1-2; DNA: TGTGCCAGCAGCTTCGGACTGCGTGGCTACACCTTC; CDR3: CASSFGLRGYTF
D: NA; size: NA; V: TRBV3-1/TRBV3-2; J: TRBJ1-2; DNA: TGTGCCAGCAGTCTGGGGCATGGCTACACCTTC; CDR3: CASSLGHGYTF
D: TRBD1; size: NA; V: TRBV18; J: TRBJ1-5; DNA: TGTGCCAGCACCAGTGCCCGAATTGGACAGGGGGGTCAGCCCCAGCATTTT; CDR3: CASTSARIGQGGQPQHF
D: TRBD2; size: NA; V: TRBV20-1; J: TRBJ2-7; DNA: TGCAGTGCTAGTGGAGCGGGAAATGCCTACGAGCAGTACTTC; CDR3: CSASGAGNAYEQYF
D: TRBD1; size: NA; V: TRBV28; J: TRBJ1-2; DNA: TGTGCCAGCACCCTTACCAGGGGGAATGGCTACACCTTC; CDR3: CASTLTRGNGYTF
D: NA; size: NA; V: TRBV6-1; J: TRBJ2-6; DNA: TGTGCCAGCAGTGAATGGGGCCTTCTTGCCTCTGGGGCCAACGTCCTGACTTTC; CDR3: CASSEWGLLASGANVLTF
D: NA; size: NA; V: TRBV5-4; J: TRBJ1-1; DNA: TGTGCCAGCAGCTTGGACAGCCTGAACACTGAAGCTTTCTTT; CDR3: CASSLDSLNTEAFF
D: NA; size: NA; V: TRBV5-1; J: TRBJ1-1; DNA: TGCGCCAGCAGCTCGACGACAAACCAAGCTTTCTTT; CDR3: CASSSTTNQAFF
D: TRBD1; size: NA; V: TRBV2; J: TRBJ2-3; DNA: TGTGCCAGCAGTGTACAGGGGGTGGGTGCAGATACGCAGTATTTT; CDR3: CASSVQGVGADTQYF
D: TRBD1; size: NA; V: TRBV18; J: TRBJ1-4; DNA: TGTGCCAGCCACCAAGGGACAGCAACTAATGAAAAACTGTTTTTT; CDR3: CASHQGTATNEKLFF
D: NA; size: NA; V: TRBV21-1; J: TRBJ2-7; DNA: TGTGCCAGCATCCCAACTAGGACTAGGGACGAGCAGTACTTC; CDR3: CASIPTRTRDEQYF
D: NA; size: NA; V: TRBV27; J: TRBJ2-2; DNA: TGTGCCAGCAGTCCCATCACCGGGGAGCTGTTTTTT; CDR3: CASSPITGELFF
D: TRBD1; size: NA; V: TRBV3-1/TRBV3-2; J: TRBJ1-2; DNA: TGTGCCAGCAGCCAAGTAGACAGGGAAAGAGGCTACACCTTC; CDR3: CASSQVDRERGYTF
D: TRBD1; size: NA; V: TRBV5-1; J: TRBJ2-2; DNA: TGCGCCAGCAGCATAGGGACAGGGGGAACCGGGGAGCTGTTTTTT; CDR3: CASSIGTGGTGELFF
D: NA; size: NA; V: TRBV12-3/TRBV12-4; J: TRBJ1-1; DNA: TGTGCCAGCAGTCAGGGTCCGGGCACTGAAGCTTTCTTT; CDR3: CASSQGPGTEAFF
D: TRBD1; size: NA; V: TRBV29-1; J: TRBJ2-7; DNA: TGCAGCGTCGACGGACAGGGTGGTTACGAGCAGTACTTC; CDR3: CSVDGQGGYEQYF
D: NA; size: NA; V: TRBV11-2; J: TRBJ2-7; DNA: TGTGCCAGCAGCTTAAGAGAAAGCTACGAGCAGTACTTC; CDR3: CASSLRESYEQYF
D: NA; size: NA; V: TRBV6-5; J: TRBJ2-7; DNA: TGTGCCAGCAGTTCGGGACTTAACCCCTACGAGCAGTACTTC; CDR3: CASSSGLNPYEQYF
D: NA; size: NA; V: TRBV6-5; J: TRBJ2-1; DNA: TGTGCCCGGGGGGGGAGGGGGCGCAATGAGCAGTTCTTC; CDR3: CARGGRGRNEQFF
D: NA; size: NA; V: TRBV9; J: TRBJ1-3; DNA: TGTGCCAGCAGTCCCTGGACATCCTCTGGAAACACCATATATTTT; CDR3: CASSPWTSSGNTIYF
D: NA; size: NA; V: TRBV7-9; J: TRBJ1-1; DNA: TGTGCCAGCAGCTTGCTAGACTCCTCGAACACTGAAGCTTTCTTT; CDR3: CASSLLDSSNTEAFF
D: TRBD1; size: NA; V: TRBV20-1; J: TRBJ1-5; DNA: TGCAGTGCTAGTCGACAGGGAACCTATAGCAATCAGCCCCAGCATTTT; CDR3: CSASRQGTYSNQPQHF
D: TRBD2; size: NA; V: TRBV3-1/TRBV3-2; J: TRBJ2-2; DNA: TGTGCCAGCATCGCAAGGACCCCTAGCGGGAGGGCCGGGGAGCTGTTTTTT; CDR3: CASIARTPSGRAGELFF
D: TRBD2; size: NA; V: TRBV5-1; J: TRBJ2-2; DNA: TGCGCCAGCAGCTTCCGGCGGGAGGGCCCCACCGGGGAGCTGTTTTTT; CDR3: CASSFRREGPTGELFF
D: TRBD1; size: NA; V: TRBV27; J: TRBJ2-1; DNA: TGTGCCAGCAGTCCCCAGGGACAGCCGAATGAGCAGTTCTTC; CDR3: CASSPQGQPNEQFF
D: TRBD2; size: NA; V: TRBV5-1; J: TRBJ2-3; DNA: TGCGCCACCAAGCGGGAGTCAGCAGATACGCAGTATTTT; CDR3: CATKRESADTQYF
D: NA; size: NA; V: TRBV15; J: TRBJ1-4; DNA: TGTGCCACCAGCAGTCTAGCCGCAACTAATGAAAAACTGTTTTTT; CDR3: CATSSLAATNEKLFF